This is a list of T cell receptor beta chains from one sample in a study of T cells after yellow fever vaccination. MiXCR, run by TCRdb on the 5' RACE reads, gives a single entry per CDR3 protein. Among around 250,000 distinct CDR3 sequences listed, roughly 5% were seen once. The specimen comprised CD4+ T cells sorted from PBMCs, sampled on the day of the yellow fever booster vaccination. The receptors stem from a man younger than 35 who received the YFV17D yellow fever vaccine. Both conserved end residues are trimmed from each CDR3. Each record gives: V gene, D gene, J gene, CDR3 protein. D genes are given only for firm matches.

TRBV12-3/TRBV12-4	TRBD1	TRBJ2-1	ASKQGALAGNEQF
TRBV5-1	-	TRBJ1-1	ASSLALGHEVDRQRAF
TRBV4-1	-	TRBJ1-4	ASSRQNPTTNEKLF
TRBV4-2	-	TRBJ2-3	ASKLEGITDTQY
TRBV7-3	TRBD1	TRBJ2-3	ASSFTGGLADTQY
TRBV7-2	-	TRBJ2-3	ASSFDNTQY
TRBV12-3/TRBV12-4	-	TRBJ2-5	ASSQGQGGTQY
TRBV5-1	-	TRBJ1-5	ASSIGTEQPQH
TRBV5-1	-	TRBJ2-5	ASRSGGQETQY
TRBV2	-	TRBJ1-2	ASSEFREGNYGYT
TRBV5-1	TRBD1	TRBJ1-5	ASSWGQGNQPQH
TRBV6-2/TRBV6-3	TRBD2	TRBJ2-7	ASSRPGGIEQY
TRBV6-5	-	TRBJ1-1	ASSLGLSEAF
TRBV6-6	TRBD1	TRBJ1-1	ASEGADLATEAF
TRBV6-2/TRBV6-3	-	TRBJ1-1	ASSGRPTVLNTEAF
TRBV6-1	-	TRBJ2-2	ASSIQGNTGELF
TRBV20-1	-	TRBJ2-3	SATTAADTQY
TRBV20-1	TRBD1	TRBJ1-3	SARVPGTGLNTIY
TRBV5-1	-	TRBJ2-3	ASRGALGTDTQY
TRBV14	TRBD1	TRBJ2-7	ASSHGQGAYEQY
TRBV7-2	TRBD2	TRBJ2-1	ASSRRTSGGNEQF
TRBV18	-	TRBJ2-7	ASSPLLGTSYEQY
TRBV10-3	-	TRBJ1-2	AISVAGTKSGYGYT
TRBV9	TRBD2	TRBJ2-3	ASSASGGEDTQY
TRBV5-5	-	TRBJ2-4	ASSLVTQNIQY
TRBV7-6	TRBD2	TRBJ2-5	ASSETSETQY
TRBV20-1	-	TRBJ2-3	SAHGRPSTDTQY
TRBV5-6	-	TRBJ1-3	ASSTPGLLSGNTIY
TRBV4-2	-	TRBJ1-6	ASSQMDRAKSPLH
TRBV20-1	-	TRBJ2-1	SATVRGDEQF
TRBV11-2	-	TRBJ2-1	ASSPVSGYNEQF
TRBV7-2	-	TRBJ1-3	ASSLWGSGNTIY
TRBV4-2	TRBD2	TRBJ2-2	ASSQDSDLGPGLAGGNTGELF
TRBV5-1	-	TRBJ2-2	ASSLAALGKTGELF
TRBV12-3/TRBV12-4	-	TRBJ1-3	ASSFERGVVVNTIY
TRBV11-2	-	TRBJ2-7	ASSSGPRQY
TRBV2	-	TRBJ2-5	ASELSGTQY
TRBV5-1	-	TRBJ1-1	ASSSTASNTEAF
TRBV20-1	-	TRBJ2-2	SAREQPNTGELF